The 7 T cell receptor beta chains below were found in one sample sequenced in a study of blood T cell repertoires in COVID-19. Sequenced by immunoSEQ multiplex PCR; TCRdb stores in-frame clones only, minus some. The repertoire holds some 200,000 clones, with roughly 90% as singletons. Sequencing input: PBMCs or T cells enriched from blood (not recorded which). The origin of the receptors is a woman aged 40 to 50 with acute COVID-19.

This clone appeared a single time. The chain couples TRBV2 to TRBJ2-1, with D possibly matching TRBD2 (6 bases). Trimming pared 7 bases from V and 7 bases from J, leaving 17 bases between. CDR3 size: 14 residues. Germline CDR1 reads SNHLY; CDR2 reads FYNNEI. DNA of the CDR3: TGTGCCAGCATGCAGGGAGGTCCGAAGAATGAGCAGTTCTTC. Translating gives CASMQGGPKNEQFF.

The genes are TRBV3-1 (or the pseudogene TRBV3-2) and TRBJ1-3, with D unclear. V was trimmed by 10 bases and J by 3 bases, leaving 13 bases between them. This CDR3 is built from 13 residues. The germline CDR1 and CDR2 sequences are LGHDT and YNNKEL (reference sequence). This chain's CDR3 is CATMGRDGNTIYF. The DNA of the CDR3 is TGTGCCACCATGGGGAGGGATGGAAACACCATATATTTT.

V and J are TRBV6-2 or TRBV6-3 and TRBJ2-3; unclear D gene. V lost 0 bases, J lost 4 bases, and 14 bases lay in between. Germline values: CDR1 MNHEY, CDR2 SVGEGT. The CDR3 has 16 residues. The CDR3 sequence: CASSYSNVTQADTQYF. The CDR3 nucleotides are TGTGCCAGCAGTTACTCTAACGTGACGCAGGCAGATACGCAGTATTTT.

The gene calls are TRBV9 and TRBJ1-4; 9 nucleotides match TRBD1. V dropped 2 bases and J dropped 3; count of bases not matched to a gene: 2. The CDR3 is made up of 15 amino acids. The germline V gene encodes CDR1 SGDLS and CDR2 YYNGEE. CDR3 coding DNA: TGTGCCAGCAGCGTTACAGGGGGCCCTAATGAAAAACTGTTTTTT. This codes for CASSVTGGPNEKLFF.

The CDR3, as DNA: TGCAGCGTCGGCGACAGGGTTAATCAGCCCCAGCATTTT. Its translation is CSVGDRVNQPQHF. The chain is built from TRBV29-1 and TRBJ1-5; 7 nucleotides match TRBD1. V lost 6 bases, J lost 4 bases, and 6 bases stayed unmatched. The CDR3 spans 13 residues. Germline V gene sequence: CDR1 SQVTM, CDR2 ANQGSEA. The full variable domain, rest sourced from reference TRBV29-1 and TRBJ1-5, is SAVISQKPSRDICQRGTSLTIQCQVDSQVTMMFWYRQQPGQSLTLIATANQGSEATYESGFVIDKFPISRPNLTFSTLTVSNMSPEDSSIYLCSVGDRVNQPQHFGDGTRLSIL.

This chain joins TRBV5-1 and TRBJ2-7; TRBD1 might be the D (6 bases). This CDR3 comprises 14 residues. Germline V gene data show CDR1 as SGHRS and CDR2 as YFSETQ. Between the trimmed V and J ends, which lost 1 base and 1 base, there was a span of 9 bases. CDR3 in DNA: TGCGCCAGCAGCTTGTTGACAGGATCCTACGAGCAGTACTTC. Its translation is CASSLLTGSYEQYF. Full variable domain (missing parts from reference TRBV5-1 and TRBJ2-7): KAGVTQTPRYLIKTRGQQVTLSCSPISGHRSVSWYQQTPGQGLQFLFEYFSETQRNKGNFPGRFSGRQFSNSRSEMNVSTLELGDSALYLCASSLLTGSYEQYFGPGTRLTVT.

The rearrangement links TRBV5-4 to TRBJ1-1, with TRBD1 matching over 10 bases. Germline assignment: CDR1 SGHNT and CDR2 YYREEE (reference sequence). The CDR3 has 14 residues. Trimming took 2 bases from V and 4 from J; bases not matched to a gene: 2. The chain's CDR3 is CASSFDRGRTEAFF. The CDR3 DNA follows: TGTGCCAGCAGCTTCGACAGGGGGCGCACTGAAGCTTTCTTT.